The sequence of this T cell receptor beta chain was determined in a study of T cell responses to AZD1222 COVID-19 vaccine. Points from the study as a whole: Targeting of unmutated variant regions was reportedly seen in nearly half of spike-specific TCRs. At study baseline, merely several AZD1222 recipients were seropositive. The donor group comprised mostly white British people and more females; the analysis possibly underestimated clonal diversity.

Second-dose schedules of about 4 or about 12 weeks were combined. This CDR3 comprises 14 residues. The V end was cut by 4 bases, the J end by 4 bases, with 14 bases between. CDR1 is SGHAT, CDR2 FQNNGV, per germline. The repertoire was sequenced with immunoSEQ multiplex PCR; TCRdb's copy has only in-frame clones and lacks some. Among fewer than 150,000 clones listed, roughly nine tenths were seen once. Points on this clone: Its antigen remains unknown.

This clonotype was obtained from an adult who received the AZD1222 COVID-19 vaccine. V is TRBV11-2 and J is TRBJ2-7; D gene ambiguous. The material was peripheral blood, obtained 28 days after the second AZD1222 dose. CDR3 coding DNA: TGTGCCAGCAGCTCCCTCTCGGCTGGGTACGAGCAGTACTTC. It codes for CASSSLSAGYEQYF. The full variable domain, with the rest looked up from reference TRBV11-2 and TRBJ2-7, is EAGVAQSPRYKIIEKRQSVAFWCNPISGHATLYWYQQILGQGPKLLIQFQNNGVVDDSQLPKDRFSAERLKGVDSTLKIQPAKLEDSAVYLCASSSLSAGYEQYFGPGTRLTVT.